This T cell receptor beta chain derives from a study of blood T cell repertoires in COVID-19. The CDR3 length is 14 residues. The germline gives CDR1 GTSNPN, CDR2 SVGIG (reference sequence). V was clipped by 5 bases and J by 0 bases; unmatched bases: 6. Data came from immunoSEQ multiplex PCR; TCRdb stores just in-frame clones and leaves some out. The sample lists some 200,000 clones; approximately 80% were seen once. In this sample, this clone turned up a few times. The chain uses TRBV30 and TRBJ1-2; 7 bases align to TRBD1. The sequenced material came from PBMCs or T cells enriched from blood (not recorded which). This TCR was recovered from a woman aged 60-70 years with acute COVID-19. The CDR3 is CAWARDRSNYGYTF. In DNA form, the CDR3 reads TGTGCCTGGGCCCGGGACAGATCTAACTATGGCTACACCTTC.